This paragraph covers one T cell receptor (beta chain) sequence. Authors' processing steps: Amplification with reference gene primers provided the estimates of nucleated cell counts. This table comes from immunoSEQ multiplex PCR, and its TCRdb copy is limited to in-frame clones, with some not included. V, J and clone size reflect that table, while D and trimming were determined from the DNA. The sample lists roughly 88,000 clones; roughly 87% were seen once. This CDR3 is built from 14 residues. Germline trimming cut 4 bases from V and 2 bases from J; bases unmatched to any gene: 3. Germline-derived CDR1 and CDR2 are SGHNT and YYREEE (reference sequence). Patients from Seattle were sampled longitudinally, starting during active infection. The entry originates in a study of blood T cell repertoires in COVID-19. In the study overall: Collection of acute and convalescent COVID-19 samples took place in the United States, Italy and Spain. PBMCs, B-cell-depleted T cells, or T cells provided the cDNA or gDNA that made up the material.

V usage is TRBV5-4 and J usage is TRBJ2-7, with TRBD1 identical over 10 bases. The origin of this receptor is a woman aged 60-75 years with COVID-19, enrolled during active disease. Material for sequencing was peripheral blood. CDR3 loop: CASSLDRGAYEQYF. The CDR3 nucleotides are TGTGCCAGCAGCCTGGACAGGGGGGCCTACGAGCAGTACTTC.